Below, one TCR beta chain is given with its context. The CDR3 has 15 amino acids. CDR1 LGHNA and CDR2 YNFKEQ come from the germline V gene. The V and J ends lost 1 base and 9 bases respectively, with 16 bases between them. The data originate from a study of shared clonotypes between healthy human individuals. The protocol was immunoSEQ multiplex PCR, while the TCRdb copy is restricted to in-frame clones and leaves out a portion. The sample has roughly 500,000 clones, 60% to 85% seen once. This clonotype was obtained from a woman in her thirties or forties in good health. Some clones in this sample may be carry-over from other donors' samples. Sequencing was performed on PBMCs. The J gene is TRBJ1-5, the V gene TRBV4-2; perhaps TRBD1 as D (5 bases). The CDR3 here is CASSQVADNGTPQHF. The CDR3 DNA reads TGTGCCAGCAGCCAAGTCGCGGACAACGGCACGCCCCAGCATTTT.